This T cell receptor (beta chain) is from a study of T cell repertoires in cytomegalovirus infection. Comments on this clonotype: Its antigen is not known.

The CDR3 is 13 amino acids. Per the germline V gene, CDR1 is MNHEY and CDR2 is SVGAGI. Trimming cost V 2 bases and J 10 bases, with 9 bases left between them. TCRdb used MiXCR to reprocess the reads, holding one entry per CDR3 protein. The data contain 85,000 to 120,000 distinct CDR3 sequences, 15% to 20% of them singletons. The study, taken as a whole, reports: Cumulative public TCR beta family frequency identified carriers of CMV plus the relevant HLA.

The chain recombines TRBV6-5 with TRBJ1-6, with D perhaps TRBD1 (5 bases). The origin of this receptor is a human donor in good health (CMV status not recorded). Some clones in this sample may be carry-over from other donors' samples. The sequencing input was PBMCs. The CDR3 sequence is CASSYGRGSPLHF. The CDR3 bases are TGTGCCAGCAGTTACGGTCGGGGCTCACCCCTCCACTTT.